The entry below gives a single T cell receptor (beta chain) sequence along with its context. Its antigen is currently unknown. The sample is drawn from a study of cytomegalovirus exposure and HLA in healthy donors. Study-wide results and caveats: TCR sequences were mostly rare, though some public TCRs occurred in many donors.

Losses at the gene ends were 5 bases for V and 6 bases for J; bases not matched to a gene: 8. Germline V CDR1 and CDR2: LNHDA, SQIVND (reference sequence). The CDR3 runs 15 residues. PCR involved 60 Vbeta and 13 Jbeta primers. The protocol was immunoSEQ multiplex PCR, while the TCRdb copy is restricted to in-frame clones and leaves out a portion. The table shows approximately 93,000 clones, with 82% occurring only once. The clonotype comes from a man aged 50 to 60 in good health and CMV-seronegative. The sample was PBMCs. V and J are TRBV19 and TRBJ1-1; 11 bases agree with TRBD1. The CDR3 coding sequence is TGTGCCAGTAGTGATCCCGGACAGGGGGCTCCTGAAGCTTTCTTT. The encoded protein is CASSDPGQGAPEAFF.